This T cell receptor beta chain was recovered during a study of blood T cell repertoires in COVID-19. As for the study in general: COVID-19 samples collected from the United States, Italy and Spain covered acute and convalescent phases. Sample material is recorded as cDNA or gDNA derived from T cells, B-cell-depleted T cells, or PBMCs.

Measured with immunoSEQ multiplex PCR; TCRdb has only the in-frame clones, and not every one. The sample lists under 200,000 clones; around 75% were seen once. Those enrolled in Seattle joined during active infection and were followed longitudinally afterward. This TCR was sampled from a woman in her thirties or forties with COVID-19, enrolled during active disease. Material: peripheral blood.

Written as DNA, the CDR3 is TGTGCCAGTAGTATTGTCCAAAAAGAGCAGCCCCAGCATTTT. Its protein is CASSIVQKEQPQHF. The J gene is TRBJ1-5, the V gene TRBV19; D is unresolved. V was shortened by 3 bases and J by 7 bases, with 13 bases between the two germline ends. Germline CDR1 LNHDA, CDR2 SQIVND (reference sequence). The CDR3 consists of 14 residues.